These T cell receptor beta chains were read from a single sample in a study of blood T cell repertoires in COVID-19. Assay used: immunoSEQ multiplex PCR; TCRdb lists only in-frame clones, some missing. The sample has 150,000 to 200,000 clones; about 90% are singletons. Material for sequencing was PBMCs or T cells enriched from blood (not recorded which). These receptors were obtained from a woman under 30 who had recovered from COVID-19. Both conserved end residues are part of each CDR3. The order of the fields is clone size, J gene, V gene, D gene, CDR3 DNA, CDR3 protein. A D gene is named only where the DNA matches it firmly. Expanded clones get a size class; other rows say once, few or many, or leave the size out.

NA TRBJ1-5 TRBV28 TRBD1 TGTGCCAGCAGTTTACCCGACAGGGATCGCCAGCCCCAGCATTTT CASSLPDRDRQPQHF
NA TRBJ1-1 TRBV29-1 TRBD1 TGCAGCGTTGTGAGGGGGCTAATGAACACTGAAGCTTTCTTT CSVVRGLMNTEAFF
once TRBJ2-6 TRBV7-8 NA TGTGCCAGCAGCCCGAGGACAGTAAACGTCCTGACTTTC CASSPRTVNVLTF
NA TRBJ1-4 TRBV25-1 NA TGTGCCAGCAGGGCGGGGACCTCTTCTCCCAATGAAAAACTGTTTTTT CASRAGTSSPNEKLFF
NA TRBJ2-3 TRBV19 TRBD1 TGTGCCAGTAGTATATCTAGAGGGGGGACAGGAGGCACAGATACGCAGTATTTT CASSISRGGTGGTDTQYF
NA TRBJ2-7 TRBV30 TRBD2 TGTGCCTGGAGTGTGAGCATTGGACTAGACATCGAGCAGTACTTC CAWSVSIGLDIEQYF
once TRBJ2-7 TRBV4-1 TRBD2 TGCGCCAGCAGCCCAGCGGGAGGGCCTCTCGAGCAGTACTTC CASSPAGGPLEQYF
NA TRBJ2-5 TRBV28 TRBD1 TGTGCCAGCAGGGGGACAGGGAGGACTTCGCGGGAGACCCAGTACTTC CASRGTGRTSRETQYF
NA TRBJ2-5 TRBV4-1 NA TGCGCCAGCAGCCAAGTCGACAAGGTAGTTTCCCAAGAGACCCAGTACTTC CASSQVDKVVSQETQYF
NA TRBJ1-1 TRBV6-1 NA TGTGCCAGCAGTGAAACAGGGAAGAACACTGAAGCTTTCTTT CASSETGKNTEAFF
NA TRBJ2-7 TRBV27 NA TGTGCCAGCAGTTCCGCAGGGGCGACCCCAACCTACGAGCAGTACTTC CASSSAGATPTYEQYF
NA TRBJ1-5 TRBV28 TRBD1 TGTGCCAGCAGTGTCCGGGACAGGGGTAACAATCAGCCCCAGCATTTT CASSVRDRGNNQPQHF
NA TRBJ1-1 TRBV4-1 TRBD1 TGCGCCAGCAGCCAACGTCAACAGGGGGCAATTGAAGCTTTCTTT CASSQRQQGAIEAFF
NA TRBJ2-1 TRBV4-1 NA TGCGCCAGCAGTGGAAGAGCGGACTCCTACAATGAGCAGTTCTTC CASSGRADSYNEQFF
NA TRBJ2-6 TRBV11-2 NA TGTGCCAGCAGCTTAGACGGGGGTCTGAGGGCCAACGTCCTGACTTTC CASSLDGGLRANVLTF
NA TRBJ2-3 TRBV7-8 NA TGTGCCAGCAGCCCAGAAAGGGGATATAGAAATTTT CASSPERGYRNF
NA TRBJ1-2 TRBV28 TRBD1 TGTGCCAGCACTCCTCCCGGACAGGGGGCGCAGGGCTACACCTTC CASTPPGQGAQGYTF
NA TRBJ1-5 TRBV7-2 NA TGTGCCAGCAGCTTAGTGCGAGGTCAGCCCCAGCATTTT CASSLVRGQPQHF
once TRBJ2-5 TRBV9 TRBD1 TGTGCCAGCAGCGTATCGACAGGGGAACAGACCCAGTACTTC CASSVSTGEQTQYF
NA TRBJ2-2 TRBV30 NA TGTGCCTGGAGTGTACTCGGGGAGCTGTTTTTT CAWSVLGELFF
NA TRBJ1-2 TRBV18 NA TGTGCCAGCTCACCAGCGGGTTTCGGGACTAACTATGGCTACACCTTC CASSPAGFGTNYGYTF
NA TRBJ2-2 TRBV28 NA TGTGCCAGCACCGTTGCGGGACAGATAACAACCGGGGAGCTGTTTTTT CASTVAGQITTGELFF
few TRBJ2-1 TRBV20-1 TRBD2 TGCAGTGCTAGTCCCGAACTAGCGGCCTACAATGAGCAGTTCTTC CSASPELAAYNEQFF
NA TRBJ2-7 TRBV5-1 NA TGCGCCAGCAGCTTCGGGGGAGGGGGCTACGAGCAGTACTTC CASSFGGGGYEQYF
many TRBJ2-1 TRBV7-6 TRBD1 TGTGCCAGCAGCCCCTACGACAGGGGCGTCTACAATGAGCAGTTCTTC CASSPYDRGVYNEQFF
NA TRBJ2-1 TRBV28 TRBD1 TGTGCCAGCAGTATCCCTCCGGGACAGGGGAATGAGCAGTTCTTC CASSIPPGQGNEQFF
NA TRBJ1-5 TRBV6-2/TRBV6-3 TRBD1 TGTGCCAGCAGCCACCCAGGGGGTGATCAGCCCCAGCATTTT CASSHPGGDQPQHF
NA TRBJ1-1 TRBV19 TRBD1 TGTGCCAGTAGTATGGCCAGGGGGCAAATCACTGAAGCTTTCTTT CASSMARGQITEAFF
NA TRBJ1-4 TRBV27 NA TGTGCCAGCAGTCCCCCGGTTCGTGAAAAACTGTTTTTT CASSPPVREKLFF
NA TRBJ1-2 TRBV4-3 TRBD1 TGCGCCAGCAGCCAAGATCTGGAGGGACAGCGTAACTATGGCTACACCTTC CASSQDLEGQRNYGYTF
NA TRBJ2-1 TRBV28 TRBD2 TGTGCCAGCAGAGAACTAGCGGGCCTCAATGAGCAGTTCTTC CASRELAGLNEQFF
NA TRBJ2-7 TRBV19 TRBD2 TGTGCCAGTAGTATGGTAGCGGGGAATTCCTACGAGCAGTACTTC CASSMVAGNSYEQYF
NA TRBJ2-3 TRBV15 NA TGTGCCACCAGCGTATTAGATACGCAGTATTTT CATSVLDTQYF
once TRBJ2-1 TRBV27 TRBD1 TGTGCCAGCAGTCCAAGACAGGGACGGAATGAGCAGTTCTTC CASSPRQGRNEQFF
NA TRBJ2-1 TRBV27 NA TGTGCCAGCATCCCGCTAGGGGACTCCTACAATGAGCAGTTCTTC CASIPLGDSYNEQFF
NA TRBJ1-5 TRBV19 TRBD1 TGTGCCAGTAGCACAGGGGTCAATCTTCGCAATCAGCCCCAGCATTTT CASSTGVNLRNQPQHF